The clone carrying this T cell receptor beta chain was observed many times. The CDR3 spans 13 residues. The V gene end was trimmed by 7 bases and the J gene end by 5 bases; junction bases not matched to a gene: 8. Germline CDR1 SQVTM, CDR2 ANQGSEA. TCRdb called the RT-PCR reads again in MiXCR, with one record for every CDR3 protein. The table lists 550,000 to 750,000 distinct CDR3 sequences, approximately 14% of them singletons. The source of this sequence is a female donor in good health, serving as a healthy control. The material sequenced was memory CD4+ T cells from blood. The V call is TRBV29-1, the J call TRBJ2-3; 8 nucleotides agree with TRBD2. In DNA form, the CDR3 reads TGCAGCGGAGGAGGGACTAGAGGAGATACGCAGTATTTT. Amino acids: CSGGGTRGDTQYF.